Below, 3 T cell receptor beta chains from the same sample are listed, as sequenced in a study of blood T cell repertoires in COVID-19. TCRdb's table, derived via immunoSEQ multiplex PCR, lists solely in-frame clones and lacks some. The table shows about 91,000 clones, with roughly four fifths occurring only once. Sequencing used peripheral blood. These receptors all stem from a man aged 50 to 59 with active or convalescent COVID-19.

The V call is TRBV14, the J call TRBJ1-4, with a tentative D call TRBD1 (5 bases). The ends were cut back, 1 base at V and 9 bases at J, with 12 bases in the middle. This CDR3 comprises 14 residues. CDR1 is SGHDN, CDR2 FVKESK, per germline. CDR3 sequence: CASSQASGTQKLFF. In DNA, the CDR3 is TGTGCCAGCAGCCAAGCCTCCGGGACTCAAAAACTGTTTTTT.

The chain has TRBV29-1 and TRBJ2-3, with 8 positions matching TRBD2. The CDR3 has 13 residues. Looked up from germline, CDR1 is SQVTM and CDR2 is ANQGSEA. The junction had 4 bases not matched to a gene; V was cut back by 4 bases and J by 4 bases. CDR3 region: CSVGRGDPDTQYF. The CDR3 nucleotides are TGCAGCGTTGGGCGGGGGGACCCAGATACGCAGTATTTT.

This chain uses TRBV15 with TRBJ1-3, with D perhaps matching TRBD1 (5 bases). The germline V and J ends were trimmed by 2 bases and 1 base, with 15 bases remaining between them. The CDR3 is 17 amino acids. Per the germline V gene, CDR1 is LNHNV and CDR2 is YYDKDF (reference sequence). In nucleotides, the CDR3 is TGTGCCACCAGCAGACCCATATCTCAGGGTTCTGGAAACACCATATATTTT. This translates into CATSRPISQGSGNTIYF.